This entry is about one T cell receptor beta chain. This clone was seen a single time. The antigen it recognizes is unknown. No base-level quality is on record; no much larger clone is a single base apart. Compared with germline, V lacks 4 bases and J lacks 0 bases; bases without a gene match: 10. The CDR3 numbers 17 residues from cysteine through phenylalanine. Left in the record is the CDR3 DNA by itself, 51 bases read in frame from the first base. The germline V gene (reference sequence) sets CDR1 to LGHDT and CDR2 to YNNKEL. These data originate in a study of blood T cell repertoires in COVID-19 (TCRdb year 2020). With regard to the full study: Samples from collaborators originated in the United States, Italy and Spain and spanned both the acute and convalescent phases of COVID-19. The prospective study material was composed of cDNA or gDNA derived from T cells, B-cell-depleted T cells, or PBMCs. The dataset comprised deeply sampled blood TCRbeta repertoires from subjects exposed to, actively infected with, or recovered from COVID-19. The repertoires were made available in a free public database intended to serve as a resource for research on the immune response to SARS-CoV-2. Samples were obtained from the ongoing ImmuneRACE study (first 160 participants) and from about 1,300 subjects provided by 6 global collaborators. Sample metadata almost always included a de-identified subject ID, COVID-19 status, age in years and sex. Where available, HLA class I and class II types were taken from metadata supplied by the sample provider and were not determined by assay-based typing.

Overall results and qualifications from the work: Clinical and demographic metadata were provided uncurated, with the amount varying by source and participant.

Samples from volunteer blood donors who had recovered from COVID-19 were contributed by a second Seattle source. Collaborating institutions collected whole blood in K2EDTA tubes following their own protocols. Collaborator samples were shipped for TCRbeta analysis as frozen whole blood, isolated PBMCs, or DNA extracted from either sample type. TCRbeta CDR3 regions were amplified from genomic DNA using the immunoSEQ Assay, a bias-controlled multiplex PCR. The paper's data handling went like this. Within the assay, amplification of reference gene primers was used to estimate how many nucleated cells each sample contained. To quantify the absolute abundance of each unique TCRbeta CDR3 rearrangement, sequence reads were collapsed and filtered. For each sample, productive Simpson clonality was calculated as the square root of Simpson's diversity index across productive rearrangements. TCRdb re-hosts the immuneACCESS table, in-frame sequences only. Its copies lack some clones; in the studies checked, an unresolved V gene accounts for under half of them, and the cause for the rest is not known. V and J calls and clone size are given by that table; D and trimming were obtained from the DNA. The sample table contains approximately 160,000 clones; only one count was recorded for under 85% of them. The ten top clones hold around 1.2% of the sample.

This clonotype was sampled from a man aged 55 to 70 who had recovered from COVID-19. The sample comprised peripheral blood. Recombination linked TRBV3-1 (or the pseudogene TRBV3-2) to TRBJ1-2, with 8 bases aligning to TRBD1. The CDR3 protein sequence reads: CASSPKDRVIANYGYTF. The DNA sequence is TGTGCCAGCAGCCCGAAGGACAGGGTGATAGCTAACTATGGCTACACCTTC.